This T cell receptor (beta chain) was obtained from a study of blood T cell repertoires in COVID-19. Across the whole study: Samples came from the United States, Italy and Spain, spanning acute and convalescent COVID-19. Sample material is recorded as cDNA or gDNA derived from T cells, B-cell-depleted T cells, or PBMCs.

The V and J ends lost 4 bases and 3 bases, in that order; junction bases with no gene match: 5. Germline V gene data show CDR1 as KGHDR and CDR2 as SFDVKD. The CDR3 spans 17 residues. TCRdb's copy holds only in-frame clones and misses some; the assay was immunoSEQ multiplex PCR. The sample includes 200,000 to 250,000 clones, about 83% of them seen just once. The chain employs TRBV24-1 and TRBJ2-5; 15 bases fit TRBD2. The source of this sequence is a woman aged 45-59 years with acute or convalescent COVID-19. Material for sequencing was peripheral blood. For the CDR3, the DNA is TGTGCCACCAGTGACGGGACTAGCGGGAGGCCCGAAGAGACCCAGTACTTC. Amino acids: CATSDGTSGRPEETQYF.